This entry concerns a single T cell receptor (beta chain). These data are taken from a study of radiotherapy plus CTLA-4 blockade in lung cancer. Profiled with immunoSEQ multiplex PCR; TCRdb holds only in-frame clones, not every one. The sample lists about 62,000 clones, around 76% occurring once. V lost 3 bases and J 7 bases, leaving 13 bases between the germline ends. Germline-derived CDR1 and CDR2 are SQVTM and ANQGSEA. The CDR3 extends over 13 amino acids. The sequence came from a human donor with non-small cell lung cancer who had a complete response to radiotherapy plus ipilimumab. The rearrangement links TRBV29-1 to TRBJ2-1; TRBD2 is a possible D gene (6 bases). The sample consisted of peripheral blood, taken from a patient treated with radiotherapy plus ipilimumab. CDR3 DNA sequence: TGCAGCGTTGAGCCGGGACTGACTAATGAGCAGTTCTTC. This translates into CSVEPGLTNEQFF.